This TCR beta chain was documented in a study of cytomegalovirus exposure and HLA in healthy donors. On the study more broadly: Unique TCR beta sequences numbering some 120 million came from 150 million to 200 million T cells in an earlier analysis.

PCR amplification relied on 60 Vbeta primers (plus 13 Jbeta primers). Sequencing used immunoSEQ multiplex PCR; TCRdb keeps in-frame clones, though not all of them. This sample's clone table lists about 88,000 clones. V was pared by 2 bases and J by 1 base, with 2 bases of the junction left unmatched. This CDR3 spans 15 amino acids. The germline gives CDR1 LNHDA, CDR2 SQIVND (reference sequence). The material sequenced was PBMCs. This receptor was obtained from a girl under 18 in good health and CMV-seropositive. The chain couples TRBV19 to TRBJ2-3; 8 nucleotides align to TRBD2. CDR3 in amino acids: CASSISSGRTDTQYF. The CDR3 DNA reads TGTGCCAGTAGTATATCTAGCGGGCGCACAGATACGCAGTATTTT.